The T cell receptor (beta chain) described here comes from a study of blood T cell repertoires in COVID-19. Study context: Samples of COVID-19 (acute and convalescent) were obtained from the United States, Italy and Spain.

CDR3 length equals 15 residues. Germline values: CDR1 SGHDN, CDR2 FVKESK. V shed 2 bases, J shed 5 bases, and the junction held 7 bases outside the gene matches. Per the study methods: Amplification from reference gene primers served as the basis for estimated nucleated cell counts. Clones were read by immunoSEQ multiplex PCR, and TCRdb kept only the in-frame ones, dropping some. V and J calls plus clone size are reproduced from that table; the DNA served to infer D and trimming. The table records around 180,000 clones, 88% of them present only once. This TCR derives from a man in his sixties with acute or convalescent COVID-19. The source material was peripheral blood. V gene TRBV14 combines with J gene TRBJ1-1; 8 nucleotides match TRBD1. The CDR3 nucleotides are TGTGCCAGCAGCCAAACGGGACAGGCGGTTACTGAAGCTTTCTTT. Translation: CASSQTGQAVTEAFF.